This entry features one TCR beta chain sequence. The CDR3 contains 12 residues. V was trimmed by 3 bases and J by 7 bases, leaving 6 bases between them. Produced via immunoSEQ multiplex PCR; TCRdb's table is partial and in-frame only. The repertoire includes a few hundred thousand clones, 80% to 85% of them detected once, and less than 7% sits in the top ten. These data are taken from a study of blood T cell repertoires in COVID-19. The sequenced sample consisted of PBMCs or T cells enriched from blood (not recorded which). The sequence was obtained from a woman between 40 and 55 years old who had recovered from COVID-19. This chain connects TRBV12-3 or TRBV12-4 to TRBJ1-4, with a possible D match to TRBD1 (5 bases). CDR3 in DNA: TGTGCCAGCAGTTTCCAGGGTGAAAAACTGTTTTTT. Amino acids: CASSFQGEKLFF.